Below, 4 T cell receptor beta chains from the same sample are listed, as sequenced in a study of cytomegalovirus exposure and HLA in healthy donors. The primer mix had 60 Vbeta and 13 Jbeta primers. The repertoire was sequenced with immunoSEQ multiplex PCR; TCRdb's copy has only in-frame clones and lacks some. The sample lists 120,000 or so clones, around 80% occurring once. Sequencing input: PBMCs. The receptors shown here come from a female donor in good health and CMV-seronegative.

The chain links TRBV30 to TRBJ2-2; D gene unclear. This CDR3 is built from 14 residues. CDR1 is GTSNPN, CDR2 SVGIG, per germline (reference sequence). Trimming took off 0 bases at V and 3 bases at J, with 8 bases between the two ends. The CDR3 sequence: CAWSVALYTGELFF. Written as DNA, the CDR3 is TGTGCCTGGAGTGTAGCTCTTTACACCGGGGAGCTGTTTTTT.

This clone came up once. This chain connects TRBV9 to TRBJ1-2; a possible D gene is TRBD1 (5 bases). The germline CDR1 and CDR2 sequences are SGDLS and YYNGEE. Trimming left V 4 bases short and J 8 bases short, with 15 bases between. The CDR3 is 13 residues long. In nucleotides, the CDR3 is TGTGCCAGCAGCTCACAGGCCTACTGGGGCTACACCTTC. Translated: CASSSQAYWGYTF.

This chain connects TRBV2 to TRBJ2-7; 11 nucleotides line up with TRBD1. The J segment lost 0 bases and the V segment lost 5 bases, leaving 6 bases of the junction unmatched. CDR1 is SNHLY and CDR2 is FYNNEI in the germline V gene. The CDR3 runs to 16 residues. Here the CDR3 reads CASSPTGTGGSYEQYF. The CDR3 DNA is TGTGCCAGCAGTCCAACCGGGACAGGGGGCTCCTACGAGCAGTACTTC.

The chain carries TRBV28 and TRBJ2-7, with a weak D call TRBD2 (5 bases). Germline CDR1 MDHEN, CDR2 SYDVKM. This CDR3 spans 15 amino acids. Trimming removed 2 bases at V and 1 base at J, with 12 bases between. The CDR3 DNA is TGTGCCAGCAGTTTACTTGGGAGTAGGTCCTACGAGCAGTACTTC. It codes for CASSLLGSRSYEQYF.